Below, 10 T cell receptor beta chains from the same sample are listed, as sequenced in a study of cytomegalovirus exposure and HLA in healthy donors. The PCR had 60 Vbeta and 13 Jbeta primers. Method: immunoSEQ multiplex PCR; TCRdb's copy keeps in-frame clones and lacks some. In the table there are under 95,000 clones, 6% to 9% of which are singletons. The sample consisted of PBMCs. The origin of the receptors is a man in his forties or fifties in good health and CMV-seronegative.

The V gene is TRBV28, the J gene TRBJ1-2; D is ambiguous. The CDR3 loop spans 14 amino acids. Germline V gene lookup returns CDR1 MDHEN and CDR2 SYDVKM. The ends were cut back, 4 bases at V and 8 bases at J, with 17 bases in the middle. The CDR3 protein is CASSSARGHEGYTF. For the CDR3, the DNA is TGTGCCAGCAGTTCTGCCCGGGGTCACGAAGGCTACACCTTC.

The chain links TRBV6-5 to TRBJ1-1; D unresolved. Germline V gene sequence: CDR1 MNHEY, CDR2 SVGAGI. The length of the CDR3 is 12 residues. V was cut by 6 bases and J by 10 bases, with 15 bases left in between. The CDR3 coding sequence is TGTGCCAGCAGCTCGGGATCAACTACAGCTTTCTTT. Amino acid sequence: CASSSGSTTAFF.

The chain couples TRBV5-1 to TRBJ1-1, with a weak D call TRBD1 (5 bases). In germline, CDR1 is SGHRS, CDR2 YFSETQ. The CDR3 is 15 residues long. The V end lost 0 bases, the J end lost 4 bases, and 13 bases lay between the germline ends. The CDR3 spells CASSLALGGTTEAFF. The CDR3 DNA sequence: TGCGCCAGCAGCTTGGCCCTGGGGGGTACCACTGAAGCTTTCTTT.

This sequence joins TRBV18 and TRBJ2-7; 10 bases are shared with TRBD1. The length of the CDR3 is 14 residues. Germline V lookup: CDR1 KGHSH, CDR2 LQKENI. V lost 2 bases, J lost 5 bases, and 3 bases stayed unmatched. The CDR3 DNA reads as TGTGCCAGCTCACCAACCGGACAGGGGGACGAGCAGTACTTC. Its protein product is CASSPTGQGDEQYF.

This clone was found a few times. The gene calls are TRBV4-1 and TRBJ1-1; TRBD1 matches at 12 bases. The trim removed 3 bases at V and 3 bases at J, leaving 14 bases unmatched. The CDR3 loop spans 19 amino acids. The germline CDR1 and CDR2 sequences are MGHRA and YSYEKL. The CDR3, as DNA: TGCGCCAGCAGCCACGCCGGTGCCGGGACAGGGGGCGCAGACACTGAAGCTTTCTTT. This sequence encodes CASSHAGAGTGGADTEAFF.

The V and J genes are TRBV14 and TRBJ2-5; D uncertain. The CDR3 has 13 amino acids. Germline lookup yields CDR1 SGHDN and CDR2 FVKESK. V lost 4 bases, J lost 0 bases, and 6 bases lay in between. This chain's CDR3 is CASSPLDQETQYF. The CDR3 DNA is TGTGCCAGCAGCCCCCTTGACCAAGAGACCCAGTACTTC.

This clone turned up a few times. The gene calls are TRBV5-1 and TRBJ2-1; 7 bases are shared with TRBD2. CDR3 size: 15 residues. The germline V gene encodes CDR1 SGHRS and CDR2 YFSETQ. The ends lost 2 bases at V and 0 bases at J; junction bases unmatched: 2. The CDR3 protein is CASSLSGNSYNEQFF. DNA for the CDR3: TGCGCCAGCAGCTTAAGCGGGAACTCCTACAATGAGCAGTTCTTC.

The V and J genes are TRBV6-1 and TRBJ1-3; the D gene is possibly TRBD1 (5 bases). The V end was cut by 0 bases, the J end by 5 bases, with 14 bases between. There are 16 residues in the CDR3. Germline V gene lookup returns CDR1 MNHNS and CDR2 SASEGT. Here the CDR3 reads CASSEARRGKRNTIYF. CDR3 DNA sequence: TGTGCCAGCAGTGAAGCGCGGAGGGGCAAAAGAAACACCATATATTTT.

The CDR3 region has the DNA TGTGCCTGGACTAAGCTAGACAGGGATACTGAAGCTTTCTTT. Protein: CAWTKLDRDTEAFF. The rearrangement joins TRBV30 to TRBJ1-1; 7 bases align to TRBD1. The ends lost 4 bases at V and 5 bases at J; junction bases unmatched: 10. Germline CDR1 is GTSNPN and CDR2 is SVGIG (reference sequence). The CDR3 sequence is 14 residues long.

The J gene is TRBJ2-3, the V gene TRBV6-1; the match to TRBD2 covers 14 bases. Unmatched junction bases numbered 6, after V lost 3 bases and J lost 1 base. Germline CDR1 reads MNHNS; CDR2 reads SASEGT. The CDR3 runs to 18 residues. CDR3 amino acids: CASSDKGTSGGRTDTQYF. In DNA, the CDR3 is TGTGCCAGCAGTGATAAGGGGACTAGCGGGGGCCGCACAGATACGCAGTATTTT.